Listed below are T cell receptor beta chains from one sample, sequenced in a study of regulatory T cells in long-lasting Graves disease. TCRdb called the multiplex PCR reads again in MiXCR, with one record for every CDR3 protein. This sample has 360,000 or so distinct CDR3 sequences; 15% to 20% occur once, and the top ten carry around 21%. The sample was also linked to a second study, of T cells in Graves' hyperthyroidism and ophthalmopathy.

The specimen was peripheral blood mononuclear cells (PBMCs), collected at new diagnosis, from a patient treated with antithyroid drugs. The origin of the receptors is a woman between 18 and 29 years old with Graves disease. CDR3s include the opening cysteine and the closing phenylalanine or tryptophan. A D gene is named only where the DNA matches it firmly. A row's size may be missing; if present it is once, few, many or a size class.

V gene,J gene,clone size,D gene,CDR3 DNA,CDR3 protein
TRBV30,TRBJ2-7,many,NA,TGTGCCTGGAGTCCCCCTGGAAGCGAGCAGTACTTC,CAWSPPGSEQYF
TRBV15,TRBJ2-5,NA,NA,TGTGCCACCAGCAGAGGGGCGCTACTCAGAGAGACCCAGTACTTC,CATSRGALLRETQYF
TRBV14,TRBJ2-2,many,NA,TGTGCCAGCAGCCAAAGCGAGAGGGAGCTGTTTTTT,CASSQSERELFF
TRBV7-6,TRBJ2-1,NA,TRBD2,TGTGCCAGCAGCTCCCCTAGCGGGAGTACCTACAATGAGCAGTTCTTC,CASSSPSGSTYNEQFF
TRBV20-1,TRBJ2-2,many,NA,TGCAGTGCTAGAGTCCAAAACACCGGGGAGCTGTTTTTT,CSARVQNTGELFF
TRBV6-2/TRBV6-3,TRBJ2-5,few,TRBD2,TGTGCCAGCCGACCGGGACTAGCGTGGGAGACCCAGTACTTC,CASRPGLAWETQYF
TRBV2,TRBJ2-6,NA,NA,TGTGCCAGCAAACGTGGCGAACAGGGGAGGGTCGTCCTGACTTTC,CASKRGEQGRVVLTF
TRBV18,TRBJ2-2,many,NA,TGTGCCAGCTCACCAAGGAGACTAGACATCACCGGGGAGCTGTTTTTT,CASSPRRLDITGELFF
TRBV11-2,TRBJ2-6,many,NA,TGTGCCAGCAGCTCGTGGGGACGGGCAGGTGTTTTTCGGCCTGGGGCCAACGTCCTGACTTTC,CASSSWGRAGVFRPGANVLTF
TRBV2,TRBJ2-1,many,TRBD2,TGTGCCAACCTTAGGACTAGCGGGGGCAATGAGCAGTTCTTC,CANLRTSGGNEQFF
TRBV6-4,TRBJ2-1,few,TRBD2,TGTGCCAGCAGTGAAGACACTAGCGGGGGCCCCCAATCTAAGCAGTTCTTC,CASSEDTSGGPQSKQFF
TRBV5-1,TRBJ2-1,many,NA,TGCGCCAGCAGCTTGGCCATGAGCTCCTACAATGAGCAGTTCTTC,CASSLAMSSYNEQFF
TRBV2,TRBJ2-2,many,NA,TGTGCCAGCAAATTCTGGGGTCCGGGGGAGCTGTTTTTT,CASKFWGPGELFF
TRBV13,TRBJ2-7,many,TRBD2,TGTGCCAGCAGGACGGGAGGGAGATCCTACGAGCAGTACTTC,CASRTGGRSYEQYF
TRBV7-9,TRBJ2-3,many,TRBD1,TGTGCCAGCAGCCGGACAGGGGGCGGCACAGATACGCAGTATTTT,CASSRTGGGTDTQYF
TRBV4-1,TRBJ2-5,many,NA,TGCGCCAGCAGCCAAGGAGGTGGGAGTGGTTTTGAGACCCAGTACTTC,CASSQGGGSGFETQYF
TRBV20-1,TRBJ2-1,NA,TRBD2,TGCAATGCTAGAGATTTTCAGCGGGAGGTGGATGAGCAGTTCTTC,CNARDFQREVDEQFF
TRBV7-9,TRBJ2-5,many,TRBD2,TGTGCCAGCAGCTTAGGACTAGCGGGGGGCCGGGGCTCGTACCAAGAGACCCAGTACTTC,CASSLGLAGGRGSYQETQYF
TRBV2,TRBJ1-2,once,TRBD1,TGTGCCTGCAGGCCGGGACAGGGACACTATGGCTACACCTTC,CACRPGQGHYGYTF
TRBV5-6,TRBJ2-7,NA,NA,TGTGCCAGCAGCGCAGGGGACCGCAGCTCCTACGAGCAGTACTTC,CASSAGDRSSYEQYF
TRBV3-1,TRBJ2-7,NA,NA,TGTGCCAGCAGCCAGTTGAAGGGCCCCACCTACGAGCAGTACTTC,CASSQLKGPTYEQYF
TRBV20-1,TRBJ1-5,many,NA,TGCAGTGCACCCCCCCCGTTAGGCAATCAGCCCCAGCATTTT,CSAPPPLGNQPQHF
TRBV27,TRBJ1-1,many,NA,TGTGCCAGCAGCCCCTTCCCAGGATCGAACACTGAAGCTTTCTTT,CASSPFPGSNTEAFF
TRBV20-1,TRBJ2-1,NA,TRBD1,TGCAGTGCTAGAGCCCTGACAGGGGGCGGTGAGCAGTTCTTC,CSARALTGGGEQFF
TRBV14,TRBJ2-3,many,TRBD2,TGTGCCAGCAGCCAAGAAAGCGGGAGGCAGTATTTT,CASSQESGRQYF
TRBV20-1,TRBJ2-7,few,NA,TGCAGTGCTAGAGACACCCTTTCCTACGAGCAGTACTTC,CSARDTLSYEQYF
TRBV2,TRBJ1-2,many,NA,TGTGCCATCACAGACGGGCAGGGCAACTATGGCTACACCTTC,CAITDGQGNYGYTF
TRBV7-9,TRBJ2-1,many,NA,TGTGCCAGCAGCGGTCAATCGAACGGGGCCCTACGGAATGAGCAGTTCTTC,CASSGQSNGALRNEQFF
TRBV28,TRBJ2-5,once,NA,TGTGCCAGCAGTTTGATCTCCGGGAGCCAGTACTTC,CASSLISGSQYF
TRBV13,TRBJ2-5,many,TRBD1,TGTGCCAGCTACTTTAGGGGGCAACAAGAGACCCAGTACTTC,CASYFRGQQETQYF
TRBV3-1,TRBJ1-2,many,TRBD1,TGTGCCAGCAGCCCTGGGACAGGGCAGACCGGCTACACCTTC,CASSPGTGQTGYTF
TRBV29-1,TRBJ1-1,few,TRBD1,TGCAGCGTTGGGACAGGGCAGAACACTGAAGCTTTCTTT,CSVGTGQNTEAFF
TRBV4-1,TRBJ1-1,many,NA,TGCGCCAGCAGCCAAGATCAGGCCGCGAGGAAAACTGAAGCTTTCTTT,CASSQDQAARKTEAFF
TRBV12-5,TRBJ2-1,many,TRBD2,TGTGCTAGTGGTTTGTCTAGCGGGAGCTCCTACAATGAGCAGTTCTTC,CASGLSSGSSYNEQFF
TRBV12-3/TRBV12-4,TRBJ1-1,many,TRBD1,TGTGCCAGCAGTTTAAACTCAGGGGGCTCTGAAGCTTTCTTT,CASSLNSGGSEAFF
TRBV4-1,TRBJ2-7,many,NA,TGCGCCAGCAGCCAAGGGCTGACAGACGTGGGATACGAGCAGTACTTC,CASSQGLTDVGYEQYF
TRBV5-4,TRBJ2-7,many,NA,TGTGCCAGCAGCTTTCGGGGGTTCGGCGAGCAGTACTTC,CASSFRGFGEQYF
TRBV5-1,TRBJ2-7,many,NA,TGCGCCAGCAGCTCGACAGGCCCCGAGCAGTACTTC,CASSSTGPEQYF
TRBV7-2,TRBJ2-5,many,NA,TGTGCCAGCAGCTACCAGCCCGGTGGAATAGAGACCCAGTACTTC,CASSYQPGGIETQYF
TRBV11-2,TRBJ2-3,many,NA,TGTGCCAGCAGCCGCGGGGTAGCGGCTAGCACAGATACGCAGTATTTT,CASSRGVAASTDTQYF
TRBV12-3/TRBV12-4,TRBJ2-5,many,TRBD2,TGTGCCAGCAGCCTAGCGGGAGAGGGAGAGACCCAGTACTTC,CASSLAGEGETQYF
TRBV12-3/TRBV12-4,TRBJ1-1,many,TRBD1,TGTGCCAGCAGTTTTCACCGGGACAGGGAGGTGAACACTGAAGCTTTCTTT,CASSFHRDREVNTEAFF
TRBV20-1,TRBJ1-1,many,NA,TGCAGTGCTAAGAGCGCAGTGGAGTCACTTATGAACACTGAAGCTTTCTTT,CSAKSAVESLMNTEAFF
TRBV7-9,TRBJ2-2,many,TRBD1,TGTGCCAGCAGCTCGATTCCGACAGGGGTGGACACCGGGGAGCTGTTTTTT,CASSSIPTGVDTGELFF
TRBV30,TRBJ2-2,many,NA,TGTGCCTGGATGCCCAGAACCGGGGAGCTGTTTTTT,CAWMPRTGELFF
TRBV7-3,TRBJ2-5,few,TRBD2,TGTGCCAGCAGCGCCCAAACTAGCGGGGGGGATCAAGAGACCCAGTACTTC,CASSAQTSGGDQETQYF
TRBV7-8,TRBJ2-3,once,NA,TGTGCCAGCAGCTTAGCGTCGGCGTGGATCGGTTCAGATACGCAGTATTTT,CASSLASAWIGSDTQYF
TRBV24-1,TRBJ2-6,many,NA,TGTGCCACCAGTGCCGGGGCCAACGTCCTGACTTTC,CATSAGANVLTF
TRBV20-1,TRBJ1-1,NA,TRBD1,TGCAGTGCTAGAAAACAGGGGACGAACACTGAAGCTTTCTTT,CSARKQGTNTEAFF
TRBV29-1,TRBJ2-1,many,NA,TGCAGCGTTGAGCACAGGGTTTCCTACAATGAGCAGTTCTTC,CSVEHRVSYNEQFF